These 32 T cell receptor beta chains came from one sample sequenced in a study of esophageal squamous cell carcinoma under preoperative chemotherapy. Time point: before preoperative PTX-NDP chemotherapy. MiXCR, run by TCRdb on the PCR reads, gives a single entry per CDR3 protein. The top ten hold approximately 31% of the sample, which has approximately 16,000 distinct CDR3 sequences, around 45% seen once. This sample was taken from a patient given preoperative chemotherapy. The source is a human donor with esophageal squamous cell carcinoma. The donor label of this sample is uncertain.

The chain couples TRBV11-3 to TRBJ2-4; no definite D call. This CDR3 is built from 12 residues. V dropped 9 bases and J dropped 13 bases, with 19 bases sitting between them. Germline-derived CDR1 and CDR2 are SGHNT and YENEEA. CDR3 sequence reads: CARGRTKDTQYF. In DNA form, the CDR3 reads TGTGCCAGGGGCCGGACGAAAGACACCCAGTACTTC.

The chain employs TRBV4-2 and TRBJ2-1, with TRBD2 identical over 10 bases. The junction had 6 bases not matched to a gene; V was cut back by 5 bases and J by 2 bases. CDR1 and CDR2 from the germline V gene are LGHNA and YNFKEQ. The CDR3 is 16 residues long. The CDR3 sequence: CASSAELAGTYNEQFF. CDR3 DNA sequence: TGTGCCAGCAGCGCGGAACTAGCGGGGACCTACAATGAGCAGTTCTTC.

The gene calls are TRBV12-3 or TRBV12-4 and TRBJ2-5; 10 bases map to TRBD1. V was pared by 7 bases and J by 5 bases, with 7 bases of the junction left unmatched. The CDR3 totals 14 residues. The CDR3 loop is CASTKTGGLETQYF. CDR3 sequence (DNA): TGTGCCAGCACCAAGACAGGGGGCTTGGAGACCCAGTACTTC.

The V gene is TRBV15, the J gene TRBJ2-6; 7 nucleotides match TRBD2. Per the germline V gene, CDR1 is LNHNV and CDR2 is YYDKDF (reference sequence). Germline trimming cut 0 bases from V and 4 bases from J; bases unmatched to any gene: 6. The CDR3 is made up of 17 amino acids. CDR3 nucleotides: TGTGCCACCAGCAGAGACGGCGGGAGCCCCGGGGCCAACGTCCTGACTTTC. It encodes CATSRDGGSPGANVLTF.

This clonotype counts as medium-sized. The chain joins TRBV7-3 to TRBJ2-1; a possible D gene is TRBD2 (8 bases). The CDR3 spans 19 residues. The germline V gene encodes CDR1 SGHTA and CDR2 FQGTGA. Trimming shortened V by 7 bases and J by 0 bases, and 25 bases separated the two germline ends. CDR3 in amino acids: CASIPGGLGGVCSYNEQFF. The CDR3 coding sequence is TGTGCCAGCATCCCAGGGGGACTAGGTGGAGTTTGCTCCTACAATGAGCAGTTCTTC.

This clonotype was detected many times. V usage is TRBV27 and J usage is TRBJ2-1; D may match TRBD1 or TRBD2 (7 bases each). The V gene lost 6 bases and the J gene lost 8 bases, with 14 bases spanning the gap. This CDR3 has 13 amino acids. Germline CDR1 reads MNHEY; CDR2 reads SMNVEV (reference sequence). The CDR3 protein is CASRQGEGDEQFF. The CDR3 coding sequence is TGTGCCAGCAGGCAGGGGGAGGGAGATGAGCAGTTCTTC.

The chain is built from TRBV25-1 and TRBJ2-1; TRBD1 is a possible D gene (5 bases). CDR3 size: 14 residues. The V and J ends lost 4 bases and 3 bases respectively, with 10 bases between them. Germline V lookup: CDR1 MGHDK, CDR2 SYGVNS. The CDR3 loop is CASSGAGNYNEQFF. The CDR3 DNA reads as TGTGCCAGCAGTGGGGCAGGGAACTACAATGAGCAGTTCTTC.

Details on this clonotype: Germline is not matched at one junction end, which may reflect a read error. The gene calls are TRBV7-3 and TRBJ2-3, with D perhaps matching TRBD1 (6 bases). The CDR3 loop spans 15 amino acids. The V gene's germline CDR1 is SGHTA and CDR2 FQGTGA. The CDR3 coding sequence is TGTGCCCTGGGCCCCCGACAGGAGAACACCGATACGCAGTTTTTT. This codes for CALGPRQENTDTQFF.

The chain combines TRBV7-8 with TRBJ2-1, with 11 bases lining up with TRBD1. The CDR3 extends over 14 amino acids. The junction had 4 bases not matched to a gene; V was cut back by 6 bases and J by 6 bases. Germline CDR1 is SGHVS and CDR2 is FQNEAQ. DNA for the CDR3: TGTGCCAGCAGAACCGGGACAGGGGGCAATGAGCAGTTCTTC. This encodes CASRTGTGGNEQFF.

The rearrangement joins TRBV7-2 to TRBJ2-2; D gene ambiguous. The CDR3 contains 16 residues. CDR1 and CDR2 from the germline V gene are SGHTA and FQGNSA. V was trimmed by 0 bases and J by 1 base, leaving 9 bases between them. The DNA for the CDR3 is TGTGCCAGCAGCTTAGCCTGGGCAGGGAACACCGGGGAGCTGTTTTTT. It encodes CASSLAWAGNTGELFF.

The rearrangement links TRBV7-2 to TRBJ2-4; a weak D match, TRBD2 (6 bases). The CDR3 runs to 19 residues. The V and J ends lost 5 bases and 0 bases respectively, with 23 bases between them. CDR1 is SGHTA, CDR2 FQGNSA, per germline. The CDR3: CASSQVSRGAKLAKNIQYF. In DNA form, the CDR3 reads TGTGCCAGCAGCCAAGTCAGTCGCGGGGCCAAACTAGCCAAAAACATTCAGTACTTC.

This clonotype was recorded once. The junction departs from germline at one end; a sequencing error may be responsible. J is TRBJ2-4 and V is TRBV7-2, with TRBD1 matching 8 bases. The CDR3 contains 16 residues. In germline, CDR1 is SGHTA, CDR2 FQGNSA. The CDR3: CASSLGPGQVQNTQYF. The CDR3 DNA is TGTGCCAGCAGCTTGGGGCCGGGACAGGTTCAAAACACTCAGTACTTC.

V usage is TRBV12-3 or TRBV12-4 and J usage is TRBJ2-5; 11 bases agree with TRBD2. V trimming: 8 bases; J trimming: 2 bases; junction bases outside the gene matches: 7. The CDR3 consists of 15 residues. CDR3 in amino acids: CASGPTSGTQETQYF. CDR3 in DNA: TGTGCCAGCGGGCCGACTAGCGGGACACAAGAGACCCAGTACTTC.

The gene calls are TRBV27 and TRBJ2-1; 10 bases map to TRBD2. The CDR3 runs 17 residues. Germline CDR1 reads MNHEY; CDR2 reads SMNVEV (reference sequence). The junction had 8 bases not matched to a gene; V was cut back by 2 bases and J by 4 bases. The DNA for the CDR3 is TGTGCCAGCAGTTTAACTAGCGGGACCCTCTTGTACAATGAGCAGTTCTTC. Translation: CASSLTSGTLLYNEQFF.

Concerning this clonotype: Sequence at one end of the junction differs from germline and may be a read error. The genes are TRBV27 and TRBJ2-6; 8 positions agree with TRBD2. Gene TRBJ2-5 matches the end of the DNA better, so the J call may be wrong. The CDR3 loop spans 19 amino acids. In germline, CDR1 is MNHEY, CDR2 SMNVEV (reference sequence). CDR3 DNA sequence: TGTCCCAGCAGTTTTGGCCCCGGGGGGGCCCCCTCTGGGGCCTACGTCCAGTACTTC. As protein: CPSSFGPGGAPSGAYVQYF.

V gene TRBV11-3 combines with J gene TRBJ2-7; 8 positions agree with TRBD1. There are 14 residues in the CDR3. Trimming at V came to 3 bases and at J to 2 bases, leaving 3 bases not matched to a gene. Germline V gene data show CDR1 as SGHNT and CDR2 as YENEEA. The CDR3 bases are TGTGCCAGCAGCTTTTCGGGACAGGCCTACGAGCAGTACTTC. It specifies CASSFSGQAYEQYF.

The V and J genes are TRBV6-1 and TRBJ1-5, with TRBD1 matching 9 bases. Trimming took 5 bases from V and 0 from J; bases not matched to a gene: 2. The CDR3 runs to 15 residues. From germline, CDR1 is MNHNS and CDR2 SASEGT. CDR3 nucleotides: TGTGCCAGCAGTAGGGGACAGGGTAGCAATCAGCCCCAGCATTTT. Translation: CASSRGQGSNQPQHF.

This clonotype appeared a few times. The V call is TRBV11-2, the J call TRBJ2-1; 12 nucleotides agree with TRBD2. Germline lookup yields CDR1 SGHAT and CDR2 FQNNGV. V gave up 5 bases and J gave up 7 bases; unmatched junction bases: 6. The CDR3 totals 15 residues. The CDR3: CASSPTSGSANEQFF. CDR3 coding DNA: TGTGCCAGCAGCCCGACTAGCGGGAGCGCAAATGAGCAGTTCTTC.

This clonotype was seen a handful of times. This chain joins TRBV11-2 and TRBJ2-7, with D unclear. This CDR3 region has 14 residues. The V gene lost 3 bases and the J gene lost 2 bases, with 11 bases spanning the gap. Germline V gene lookup returns CDR1 SGHAT and CDR2 FQNNGV. The DNA for the CDR3 is TGTGCCAGCAGCTTTGGGCTAGGTCCCTACGAGCAGTACTTC. It specifies CASSFGLGPYEQYF.

V and J are TRBV7-9 and TRBJ2-3; D tentatively reads TRBD1 or TRBD2 (5 bases each). Trimming cost V 10 bases and J 2 bases, with 16 bases left between them. This CDR3 spans 14 amino acids. Germline V gene data show CDR1 as SEHNR and CDR2 as FQNEAQ (reference sequence). In DNA, the CDR3 is TGTGCCACCCAGGGTTCGGGGTTCACAGATACGCAGTATTTT. Its protein product is CATQGSGFTDTQYF.

The chain recombines TRBV6-1 with TRBJ2-5; D call uncertain. The J call may be incorrect, as the DNA end agrees better with TRBJ2-7. The CDR3 covers 14 residues. From germline, CDR1 is MNHNS and CDR2 SASEGT. The CDR3 DNA reads TGTGCCAGCAGTGCATACAAACCGAACTACGAGCAGTACTTC. Its translation: CASSAYKPNYEQYF.

This clonotype was observed a handful of times. This rearrangement joins TRBV5-4 to TRBJ2-3; D possibly uses TRBD1 or TRBD2 (5 bases each). CDR1 is SGHNT, CDR2 YYREEE, per germline (reference sequence). The V end was cut by 4 bases, the J end by 0 bases, with 9 bases between. This CDR3 spans 14 amino acids. CDR3 bases: TGTGCCAGCAGCGACCGGGACAGCACAGATACGCAGTATTTT. This translates into CASSDRDSTDTQYF.

The CDR3 sequence: CASSQDVIAQETQYF. The DNA of the CDR3 is TGTGCCAGCAGCCAGGACGTAATAGCCCAAGAGACCCAGTACTTC. The rearrangement uses TRBV7-2 and TRBJ2-5; D gene unclear. The length of the CDR3 is 15 residues. Germline V lookup: CDR1 SGHTA, CDR2 FQGNSA. V lost 5 bases and J 1 base, leaving 14 bases between the germline ends.

Comment on this clonotype: Mismatch with germline at one junction end may stem from a read error. This rearrangement joins TRBV7-8 to TRBJ2-6; TRBD1 matches at 8 bases. This CDR3 is built from 19 residues. Germline CDR1 is SGHVS and CDR2 is FQNEAQ. CDR3 sequence reads: CASSPHRTGISPGSNEQSF. The CDR3 DNA sequence: TGTGCCAGCAGCCCCCACCGGACAGGGATTTCTCCTGGCTCCAACGAGCAGTCCTTC.

The CDR3 DNA is TGTGCCAGCGGGGTACCCTCTTCTCATGAGCAGTTCTTC. Its protein product is CASGVPSSHEQFF. The chain couples TRBV6-1 to TRBJ2-1, with D unclear. The V gene's germline CDR1 is MNHNS and CDR2 SASEGT. There are 13 residues in the CDR3. Trimming stripped 8 bases from V and 8 bases from J, with 16 bases between.

This clonotype came up a few times. The V call is TRBV7-2, the J call TRBJ2-1; 13 bases agree with TRBD2. With V trimmed by 5 bases and J by 6 bases, 19 bases remained unmatched. The CDR3 consists of 20 residues. Germline CDR1 reads SGHTA; CDR2 reads FQGNSA. CDR3: CASSPTRKLAGGSLGNEQFF. The CDR3 DNA follows: TGTGCCAGCAGCCCAACACGGAAACTAGCGGGAGGGTCTTTGGGCAATGAGCAGTTCTTC.

This clonotype was seen repeatedly, ten times or more. The chain recombines TRBV7-9 with TRBJ2-3, with TRBD2 matching over 7 bases. With 0 bases clipped from V and 1 base from J, the junction kept 7 bases outside the gene matches. Germline CDR1 reads SEHNR; CDR2 reads FQNEAQ (reference sequence). The CDR3 spans 17 residues. CDR3 protein: CASSLASGMAGTDTQYF. CDR3 sequence (DNA): TGTGCCAGCAGCTTAGCGAGCGGGATGGCGGGCACAGATACGCAGTATTTT.

The V and J genes are TRBV27 and TRBJ1-5, with a possible D match to TRBD1 (6 bases). Per germline, CDR1 MNHEY and CDR2 SMNVEV (reference sequence). The CDR3 has 14 residues. V lost 5 bases and J 0 bases, leaving 8 bases between the germline ends. As DNA, the CDR3 is TGTGCCAGCAGTGAACAGGGTAGCAATCAGCCCCAGCATTTT. Protein: CASSEQGSNQPQHF.

This clonotype was seen more than once but under ten times. V and J are TRBV6-2 or TRBV6-3 and TRBJ2-1, with a possible D match to TRBD2 (6 bases). CDR1 is MNHEY, CDR2 SVGEGT, per germline. The CDR3 has 14 amino acids. Trimming removed 6 bases from V and 4 bases from J, with 13 bases in between. Here the CDR3 DNA reads TGTGCCAGCAGCCCGGGACTTGATTACAATGAGCAGTTCTTC. Translated: CASSPGLDYNEQFF.

This clonotype has at least ten counts. CDR3 DNA: TGTGCCAGCAGCCCGGACAGGGCGAGTGAAAAACTGTTTTTT. This translates into CASSPDRASEKLFF. The rearrangement joins TRBV12-3 or TRBV12-4 to TRBJ1-4; 8 bases map to TRBD1. J lost 7 bases, V lost 6 bases, and 7 bases had no gene match. CDR3 length: 14 residues.

CDR3 bases: TGCGCCAGCAGCCAAGCTGGAGTAGCGCCCTCCTACGAGCAGTACTTC. Translated: CASSQAGVAPSYEQYF. This rearrangement joins TRBV4-3 to TRBJ2-7; possible D gene TRBD2, 5 bases. The V and J ends lost 1 base and 0 bases respectively, with 13 bases between them. CDR3 length equals 16 residues. The germline V gene encodes CDR1 LGHNA and CDR2 YSLEER.

The rearrangement links TRBV6-4 to TRBJ1-2; the D gene is possibly TRBD1 (6 bases). Trimming took off 2 bases at V and 4 bases at J, with 8 bases between the two ends. Germline V gene sequence: CDR1 MRHNA, CDR2 SNTAGT. The CDR3 loop spans 13 amino acids. The CDR3 bases are TGTGCCAGCAGTGACCAGGGGACCTATGGCTACACCTTC. Amino acid sequence: CASSDQGTYGYTF.